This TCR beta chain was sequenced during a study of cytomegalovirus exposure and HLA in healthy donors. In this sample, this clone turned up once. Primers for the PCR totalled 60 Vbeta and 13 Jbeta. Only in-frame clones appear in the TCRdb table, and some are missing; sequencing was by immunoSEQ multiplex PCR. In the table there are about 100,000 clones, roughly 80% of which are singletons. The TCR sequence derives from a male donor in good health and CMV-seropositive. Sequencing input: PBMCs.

The CDR3 reads CASSAAGNADTQYF. CDR3 coding DNA: TGCGCCAGCAGTGCAGCGGGGAACGCAGATACGCAGTATTTT. V is TRBV10-1 and J is TRBJ2-3; 7 bases fit TRBD2. In germline, CDR1 is WNHNN, CDR2 SYGVQD (reference sequence). The CDR3 sequence is 14 residues long. The ends lost 4 bases at V and 4 bases at J; junction bases unmatched: 5.